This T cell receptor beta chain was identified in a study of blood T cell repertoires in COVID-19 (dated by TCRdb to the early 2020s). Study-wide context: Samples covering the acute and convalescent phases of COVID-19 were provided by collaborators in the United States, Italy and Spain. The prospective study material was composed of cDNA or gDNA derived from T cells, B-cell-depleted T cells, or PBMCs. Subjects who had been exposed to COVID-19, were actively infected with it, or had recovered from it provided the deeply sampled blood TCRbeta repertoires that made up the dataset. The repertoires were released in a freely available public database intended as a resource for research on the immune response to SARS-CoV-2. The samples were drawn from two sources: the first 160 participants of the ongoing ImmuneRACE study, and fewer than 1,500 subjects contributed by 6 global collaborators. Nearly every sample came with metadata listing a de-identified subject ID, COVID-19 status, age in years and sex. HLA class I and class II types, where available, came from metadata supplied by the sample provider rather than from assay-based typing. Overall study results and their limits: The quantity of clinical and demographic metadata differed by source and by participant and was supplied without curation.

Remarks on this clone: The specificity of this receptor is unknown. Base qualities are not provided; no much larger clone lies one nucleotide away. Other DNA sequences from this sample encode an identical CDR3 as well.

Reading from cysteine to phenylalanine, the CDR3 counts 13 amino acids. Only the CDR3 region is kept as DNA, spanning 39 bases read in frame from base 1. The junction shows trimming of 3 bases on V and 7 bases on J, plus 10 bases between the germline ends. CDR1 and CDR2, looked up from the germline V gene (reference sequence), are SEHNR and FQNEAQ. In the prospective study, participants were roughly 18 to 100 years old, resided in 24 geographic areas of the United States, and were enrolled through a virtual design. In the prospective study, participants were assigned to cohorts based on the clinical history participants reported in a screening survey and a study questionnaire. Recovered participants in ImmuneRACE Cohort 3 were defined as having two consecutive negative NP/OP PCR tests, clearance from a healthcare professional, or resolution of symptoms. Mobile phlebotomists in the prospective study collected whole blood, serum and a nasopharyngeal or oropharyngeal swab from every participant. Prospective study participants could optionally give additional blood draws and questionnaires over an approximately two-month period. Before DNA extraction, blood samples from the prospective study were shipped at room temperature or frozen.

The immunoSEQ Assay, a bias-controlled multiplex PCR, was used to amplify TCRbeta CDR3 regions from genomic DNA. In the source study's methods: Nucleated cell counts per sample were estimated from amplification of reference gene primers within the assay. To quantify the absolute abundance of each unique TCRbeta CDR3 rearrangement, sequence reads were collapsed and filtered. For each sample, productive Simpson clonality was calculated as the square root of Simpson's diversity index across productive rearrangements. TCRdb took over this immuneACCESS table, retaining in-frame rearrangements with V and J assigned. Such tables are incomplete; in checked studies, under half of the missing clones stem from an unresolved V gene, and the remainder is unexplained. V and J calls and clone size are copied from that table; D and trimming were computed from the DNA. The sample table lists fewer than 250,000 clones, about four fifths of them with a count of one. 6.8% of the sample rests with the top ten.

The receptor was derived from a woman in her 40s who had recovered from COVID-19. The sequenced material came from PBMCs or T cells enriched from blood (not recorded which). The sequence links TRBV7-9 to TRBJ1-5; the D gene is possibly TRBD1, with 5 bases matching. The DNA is TGTGCCAGCAGCTTGGGGGGGGACCAGCCCCAGCATTTT. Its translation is CASSLGGDQPQHF.